The sequence of this T cell receptor beta chain was determined in a study of beta chain features in type 1 diabetes. The sequenced template was cDNA made from the entire isolated RNA. Data came from immunoSEQ multiplex PCR; TCRdb stores just in-frame clones and leaves some out. The table lists about 350,000 clones, less than 20% of them singletons. Every sorted population was more than 95% pure. Concerning this clone itself: Its antigen is still unknown.

This CDR3 is 12 amino acids long. Trimming at V came to 7 bases and at J to 8 bases, leaving 5 bases not matched to a gene. CDR1 is GTSNPN, CDR2 SVGIG, per germline (reference sequence). Study-wide findings and caveats: When cDNA is sequenced, cells with high TCR expression could be over-represented.

Sequenced input: naive CD4+ T cells from blood. This sequence joins TRBV30 and TRBJ2-1; 10 positions agree with TRBD1. The clonotype originates from a woman in her late teens or twenties in good health. CDR3 sequence: CAYMTGGHEQFF. Here the CDR3 DNA reads TGTGCCTACATGACAGGGGGCCATGAGCAGTTCTTC. Complete variable domain (other parts from reference TRBV30 and TRBJ2-1): SQTIHQWPATLVQPVGSPLSLECTVEGTSNPNLYWYRQAAGRGLQLLFYSVGIGQISSEVPQNLSASRPQDRQFILSSKKLLLSDSGFYLCAYMTGGHEQFFGPGTRLTVL.